Listed here are 29 T cell receptor beta chains from one sample, sequenced in a study of T cells in Graves' hyperthyroidism and ophthalmopathy. What was amplified from RNA transcripts were TCR beta CDR3 regions. Primed by the HTBI set, a first-round RT-PCR was run on the TCR CDR3. TCRdb redid the calling of the multiplex PCR reads with MiXCR, one entry per CDR3 protein. The sample yields under 350,000 distinct CDR3 sequences, 15% to 20% seen once. What was sequenced was blood. The receptors were gathered from a woman aged 55-70 years with Graves' ophthalmopathy.

A few counts support this clonotype. CDR3 sequence: CASRRGGTETLNYGYTF. CDR3 DNA: TGTGCCAGCAGGCGAGGCGGGACAGAAACATTAAACTATGGCTACACCTTC. The V call is TRBV7-9, the J call TRBJ1-2; 7 nucleotides line up with TRBD1. After removal of 6 bases from V and 2 bases from J, the junction contained 15 bases not matched to a gene. The CDR3 is made up of 17 amino acids. CDR1 SEHNR and CDR2 FQNEAQ come from the germline V gene (reference sequence).

The chain employs TRBV10-1 and TRBJ1-3, with D maybe TRBD1 (5 bases). The length of the CDR3 is 14 residues. V lost 8 bases to trimming and J lost 5 bases, with 16 bases between them. Looked up from germline, CDR1 is WNHNN and CDR2 is SYGVQD (reference sequence). The CDR3 region is CASLRDCRRNTIYF. CDR3 DNA sequence: TGCGCCAGCTTACGGGACTGCCGGCGAAACACCATATATTTT.

The V call is TRBV20-1, the J call TRBJ1-4; the match to TRBD1 covers 7 bases. Germline V gene data show CDR1 as DFQATT and CDR2 as SNEGSKA (reference sequence). The CDR3 covers 15 residues. V was clipped by 6 bases and J by 5 bases; unmatched bases: 12. The CDR3 DNA is TGCAGTGCCCTCAGGGGTGGGACAGTAAATGAAAAACTGTTTTTT. Protein product: CSALRGGTVNEKLFF.

This clonotype was seen more than once but under ten times. The V call is TRBV12-3 or TRBV12-4, the J call TRBJ1-2, with 10 bases fitting TRBD1. The CDR3 spans 12 residues. The trim removed 6 bases at V and 7 bases at J, leaving 2 bases unmatched. The CDR3 bases are TGTGCCAGCAGCCGGGACAGGGGTGGCTACACCTTC. As protein: CASSRDRGGYTF.

In its sample, this clonotype was seen many times. J is TRBJ1-2 and V is TRBV5-1, with D possibly matching TRBD1 (6 bases). The germline V gene encodes CDR1 SGHRS and CDR2 YFSETQ. There are 14 residues in the CDR3. V dropped 5 bases and J dropped 2 bases, with 13 bases sitting between them. Here the CDR3 reads CASRPEGGNYGYTF. The DNA of the CDR3 is TGCGCCAGCAGACCCGAGGGGGGGAACTATGGCTACACCTTC.

This clonotype was counted a few times. The rearrangement links TRBV27 to TRBJ1-5; the D is unclear. V was cut by 2 bases and J by 0 bases, with 11 bases left in between. The CDR3 extends over 16 amino acids. In germline, CDR1 is MNHEY, CDR2 SMNVEV (reference sequence). The CDR3 sequence: CASSLRMDLSNQPQHF. The CDR3 DNA reads as TGTGCCAGCAGTTTAAGGATGGACCTTAGCAATCAGCCCCAGCATTTT.

This clonotype was counted between two and nine times. This chain links TRBV12-3 or TRBV12-4 with TRBJ2-2; 9 bases are shared with TRBD1. Unmatched junction bases numbered 1, after V lost 3 bases and J lost 5 bases. CDR3 length: 14 amino acids. The CDR3 DNA reads TGTGCCAGCAGTTTGACAGGGGGGACCGGGGAGCTGTTTTTT. Its protein is CASSLTGGTGELFF.

This clonotype was found many times. The V call is TRBV18, the J call TRBJ1-2, with 8 bases that match TRBD1. Germline-derived CDR1 and CDR2 are KGHSH and LQKENI. V shed 0 bases and J 7 bases; nucleotides not matched to a gene: 4. CDR3 length: 14 amino acids. In DNA form, the CDR3 reads TGTGCCAGCTCACCACCACAGGGGGTCCGTGGCTACACCTTC. It specifies CASSPPQGVRGYTF.

The sample holds many counts of this clonotype. The chain carries TRBV5-1 and TRBJ2-7; 8 bases fit TRBD1. Germline assignment: CDR1 SGHRS and CDR2 YFSETQ. The V gene end was trimmed by 1 base and the J gene end by 5 bases; junction bases not matched to a gene: 14. The CDR3 runs to 17 residues. In nucleotides, the CDR3 is TGCGCCAGCAGCTTGCGGGGGCAGGGGGCTGAGGTGAACGAGCAGTACTTC. Protein product: CASSLRGQGAEVNEQYF.

This clonotype was recorded once. This clone may be a read error of a much larger clone one base away. V is TRBV7-9 and J is TRBJ1-1; possibly TRBD1 for D (5 bases). The CDR3 has 13 residues. Germline loops: CDR1 SEHNR, CDR2 FQNEAQ (reference sequence). The CDR3 loop reads CASSLIGGAEALF. The CDR3 bases are TGTGCCAGCAGCTTAATAGGAGGGGCTGAAGCTCTCTTT.

This clonotype was counted many times. The chain combines TRBV28 with TRBJ2-2, with 14 bases matching TRBD2. From germline, CDR1 is MDHEN and CDR2 SYDVKM. The CDR3 is made up of 14 amino acids. Trimming removed 11 bases from V and 5 bases from J; junction bases left unmatched: 4. The CDR3 DNA reads as TGTGCCGGGACTAGCGGGAGAGAAACCGGGGAGCTGTTTTTT. This sequence encodes CAGTSGRETGELFF. Together with reference TRBV28 and TRBJ2-2, the CDR3 gives the full variable domain: DVKVTQSSRYLVKRTGEKVFLECVQDMDHENMFWYRQDPGLGLRLIYFSYDVKMKEKGDIPEGYSVSREKKERFSLILESASTNQTSMYLCAGTSGRETGELFFGEGSRLTVL.

This clonotype was recorded a few times. The V call is TRBV11-2, the J call TRBJ2-3; 12 nucleotides agree with TRBD2. This CDR3 spans 18 amino acids. Germline V gene data show CDR1 as SGHAT and CDR2 as FQNNGV. V lost 5 bases, J lost 4 bases, and 13 bases stayed unmatched. CDR3 in amino acids: CASSVRLAGAGGADTQYF. The CDR3 DNA sequence: TGTGCCAGCAGCGTACGACTAGCGGGGGCCGGGGGCGCAGATACGCAGTATTTT.

This clonotype was seen repeatedly, ten times or more. CDR3 in amino acids: CASSPQGNTEAFF. The CDR3, as DNA: TGTGCCAGCTCACCACAGGGGAACACTGAAGCTTTCTTT. The chain is built from TRBV18 and TRBJ1-1; no firm D call. This CDR3 has 13 amino acids. CDR1 KGHSH and CDR2 LQKENI come from the germline V gene. The V gene lost 1 base and the J gene lost 1 base, with 4 bases spanning the gap.

This clonotype came up many times. The chain has TRBV20-1 and TRBJ2-1; D tentatively reads TRBD1 or TRBD2 (5 bases each). The CDR3 is 13 amino acids. V shed 6 bases and J shed 0 bases, with 9 bases lying between them. Germline CDR1 reads DFQATT; CDR2 reads SNEGSKA (reference sequence). The CDR3 coding sequence is TGCAGTGCCGGGACCAACTCCTACAATGAGCAGTTCTTC. It codes for CSAGTNSYNEQFF.

This clonotype was counted many times. This chain uses TRBV3-1 with TRBJ2-5; 7 bases match TRBD2. The CDR3 runs to 12 residues. From germline, CDR1 is LGHDT and CDR2 YNNKEL (reference sequence). Trimming at V came to 4 bases and at J to 4 bases, leaving 0 bases not matched to a gene. The CDR3, as DNA: TGTGCCAGCAGCCTAGCGGGAGAGACCCAGTACTTC. This gives the protein CASSLAGETQYF.

Ten or more counts support this clonotype. This chain links TRBV5-1 with TRBJ1-6; the match to TRBD1 covers 8 bases. Trimming removed 4 bases from V and 7 bases from J; junction bases left unmatched: 7. The CDR3 extends over 15 amino acids. Germline loops: CDR1 SGHRS, CDR2 YFSETQ. The CDR3 loop is CASSPGQGSNSPLHF. The DNA for the CDR3 is TGCGCCAGCAGCCCCGGACAGGGCAGCAATTCACCCCTCCACTTT.

V and J are TRBV15 and TRBJ1-2, with a tentative D call TRBD1 (6 bases). The length of the CDR3 is 16 residues. The germline gives CDR1 LNHNV, CDR2 YYDKDF (reference sequence). V was shortened by 4 bases and J by 6 bases, with 21 bases between the two germline ends. In nucleotides, the CDR3 is TGTGCCACCAGCACGGTTCACAGGGTGATGTTGGATGGCTACACCTTC. This encodes CATSTVHRVMLDGYTF.

In this sample, this clonotype turned up many times. The V and J genes are TRBV5-1 and TRBJ2-2; D not certain. Trimming took off 3 bases at V and 0 bases at J, with 9 bases between the two ends. CDR3 size: 15 residues. Germline CDR1 and CDR2: SGHRS and YFSETQ. The DNA of the CDR3 is TGCGCCAGCAGCTGGGTGGGCGCGAACACCGGGGAGCTGTTTTTT. Protein product: CASSWVGANTGELFF.

There are many counts of this clonotype. CDR3 coding DNA: TGTGCCACCGAGACTCCGCCTAGCTCCTACAATGAGCAGTTCTTC. It translates to CATETPPSSYNEQFF. The J gene is TRBJ2-1, the V gene TRBV28; no clear D gene. CDR3 length: 15 residues. V lost 10 bases and J lost 0, with 16 bases in between. Germline assignment: CDR1 MDHEN and CDR2 SYDVKM.

The chain recombines TRBV27 with TRBJ2-1, with TRBD2 matching over 9 bases. This CDR3 region has 16 residues. CDR1 and CDR2 (germline): MNHEY, SMNVEV (reference sequence). J lost 1 base, V lost 1 base, and 2 bases had no gene match. The CDR3 spells CASSLFSGSSYNEQFF. CDR3 DNA sequence: TGTGCCAGCAGTTTATTTAGCGGGAGTTCCTACAATGAGCAGTTCTTC.

This clonotype turned up a few times. The genes are TRBV24-1 and TRBJ1-2; 12 bases are shared with TRBD1. Per germline, CDR1 KGHDR and CDR2 SFDVKD. J gave up 8 bases and V 8 bases, and 5 bases lay outside the gene matches. The CDR3 totals 13 residues. The CDR3 region has the DNA TGTGCCACCAAGGGACAGGGGGCAATAGGCTACACCTTC. As protein: CATKGQGAIGYTF.

This clonotype was detected ten times or more. This rearrangement joins TRBV9 to TRBJ1-4; 9 nucleotides line up with TRBD1. The CDR3 has 15 residues. Germline V gives CDR1 SGDLS, CDR2 YYNGEE. With 3 bases clipped from V and 7 bases from J, the junction kept 7 bases outside the gene matches. Here the CDR3 reads CASSERDREAEKLFF. For the CDR3, the DNA is TGTGCCAGCAGCGAGCGGGACAGGGAGGCTGAAAAACTGTTTTTT.

The genes are TRBV28 and TRBJ2-3; D remains ambiguous. The germline V and J ends were trimmed by 2 bases and 4 bases, with 7 bases remaining between them. Germline CDR1 MDHEN, CDR2 SYDVKM. The CDR3 is 13 residues long. CDR3 in amino acids: CASSLPLPDTQYF. For the CDR3, the DNA is TGTGCCAGCAGTTTACCCCTCCCAGATACGCAGTATTTT. The complete variable domain, with remaining parts taken from reference TRBV28 and TRBJ2-3, reads DVKVTQSSRYLVKRTGEKVFLECVQDMDHENMFWYRQDPGLGLRLIYFSYDVKMKEKGDIPEGYSVSREKKERFSLILESASTNQTSMYLCASSLPLPDTQYFGPGTRLTVL.

This chain joins TRBV6-1 and TRBJ2-7; TRBD2 matches 7 bases. The junction had 8 bases not matched to a gene; V was cut back by 5 bases and J by 1 base. CDR3 size: 15 residues. Germline V lookup: CDR1 MNHNS, CDR2 SASEGT. CDR3 loop: CASSFRSGVSYEQYF. The DNA for the CDR3 is TGTGCCAGCAGTTTCAGAAGCGGGGTATCCTACGAGCAGTACTTC.

The chain employs TRBV5-1 and TRBJ2-5; possibly TRBD2 for D (7 bases). The germline V gene encodes CDR1 SGHRS and CDR2 YFSETQ. Trimming removed 5 bases at V and 1 base at J, with 9 bases between. The CDR3 is made up of 13 amino acids. CDR3: CASRGGGQETQYF. CDR3 DNA sequence: TGCGCCAGCAGAGGGGGGGGCCAAGAGACCCAGTACTTC.

This clonotype was counted at least ten times. The chain employs TRBV12-3 or TRBV12-4 and TRBJ1-5, with D unclear. Trimming shortened V by 1 base and J by 5 bases, and 9 bases separated the two germline ends. This CDR3 contains 14 residues. The CDR3: CASSLEGFHQPQHF. The CDR3 DNA sequence: TGTGCCAGCAGTTTAGAAGGGTTCCATCAGCCCCAGCATTTT.

This clonotype was detected only a few times. This may be a read error, as it is one base from a much larger clone. The V call is TRBV28, the J call TRBJ2-5, with 15 nucleotides matching TRBD2. The CDR3 has 15 amino acids. Germline V gene data show CDR1 as MDHEN and CDR2 as SYDVKM. Here the CDR3 DNA reads TGTGCCAGCGGTTTCGGGACTAGCGGGAGGGAGACCCAGTACTTC. This translates into CASGFGTSGRETQYF.

As for this clonotype: A clone one base away is much larger, so this may be a read error. The chain couples TRBV28 to TRBJ2-5, with a tentative D call TRBD2 (6 bases). Germline V gene lookup returns CDR1 MDHEN and CDR2 SYDVKM. The CDR3 is made up of 14 amino acids. The CDR3 nucleotides read TGTACCAGCATGGGGCCCGGGAGTGGGGAGACCCAGTACTTC. This codes for CTSMGPGSGETQYF. The whole variable domain, filled in from reference TRBV28 and TRBJ2-5, reads DVKVTQSSRYLVKRTGEKVFLECVQDMDHENMFWYRQDPGLGLRLIYFSYDVKMKEKGDIPEGYSVSREKKERFSLILESASTNQTSMYLCTSMGPGSGETQYFGPGTRLLVL.

The V gene is TRBV2, the J gene TRBJ1-4; D not resolved. The CDR3 consists of 11 residues. Trimming took off 6 bases at V and 10 bases at J, with 9 bases between the two ends. Germline V CDR1 and CDR2: SNHLY, FYNNEI. CDR3 DNA sequence: TGTGCCAGCAGCGGCCAGACAAAACTGTTTTTT. It is translated as CASSGQTKLFF.